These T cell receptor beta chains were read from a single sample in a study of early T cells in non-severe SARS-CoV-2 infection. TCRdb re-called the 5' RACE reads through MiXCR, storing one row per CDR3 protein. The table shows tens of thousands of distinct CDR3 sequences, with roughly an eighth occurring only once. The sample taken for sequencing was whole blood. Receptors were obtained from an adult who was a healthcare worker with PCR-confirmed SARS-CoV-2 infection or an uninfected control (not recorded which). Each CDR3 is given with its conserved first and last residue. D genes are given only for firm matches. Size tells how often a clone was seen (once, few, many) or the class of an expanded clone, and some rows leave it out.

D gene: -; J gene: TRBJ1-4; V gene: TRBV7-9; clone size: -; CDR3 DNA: TGTGCCAGCAGGCGGGAAAATGAAAAACTGTTTTTT; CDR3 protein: CASRRENEKLFF
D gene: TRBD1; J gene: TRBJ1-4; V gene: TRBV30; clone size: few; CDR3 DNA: TGTGCCTGGGACAGGGGGGAAAAACTGTTTTTT; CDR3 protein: CAWDRGEKLFF
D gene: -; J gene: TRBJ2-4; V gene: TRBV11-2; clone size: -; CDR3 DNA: TGTGCCAGTACCGGGAGAAGGGGCGACATTCAGTACTTC; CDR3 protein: CASTGRRGDIQYF
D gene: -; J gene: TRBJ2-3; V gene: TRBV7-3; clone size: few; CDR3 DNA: TGTGCCAGCAGCTTAATCGACACAGATACGCAGTATTTT; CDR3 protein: CASSLIDTDTQYF
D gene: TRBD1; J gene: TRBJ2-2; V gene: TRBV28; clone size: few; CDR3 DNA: TGTGCCAGTTACCGGGACAGGGTCACCGGGGAGCTGTTTTTT; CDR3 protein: CASYRDRVTGELFF
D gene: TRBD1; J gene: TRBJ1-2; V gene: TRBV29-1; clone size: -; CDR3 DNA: TGCAGCGTTGCGGGACAGGGAAGAGGCTACACCTTC; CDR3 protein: CSVAGQGRGYTF
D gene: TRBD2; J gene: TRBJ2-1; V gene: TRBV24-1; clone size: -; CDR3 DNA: TGTGCCACCAGACTAGCGGGAGGCAATGAGCAGTTCTTC; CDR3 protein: CATRLAGGNEQFF
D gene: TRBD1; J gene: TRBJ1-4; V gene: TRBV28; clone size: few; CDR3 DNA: TGTGCCAGCAGTTCGGGACAGAATCATGAAAAACTGTTTTTT; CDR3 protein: CASSSGQNHEKLFF
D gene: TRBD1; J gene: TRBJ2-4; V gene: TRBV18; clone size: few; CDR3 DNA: TGTGCCAGCTCACCGGGACAGGGAACTCTGGCCATTCAGTACTTC; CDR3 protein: CASSPGQGTLAIQYF
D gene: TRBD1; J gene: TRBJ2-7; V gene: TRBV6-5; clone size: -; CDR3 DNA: TGTGCCAGCAGTTACAGGACAGGGACCTACGAGCAGTACTTC; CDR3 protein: CASSYRTGTYEQYF
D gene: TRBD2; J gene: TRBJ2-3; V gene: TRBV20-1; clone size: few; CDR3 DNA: TGCAGTGCTAGTTGGACTAGCGGTCCTCTTGGTACGCAGTATTTT; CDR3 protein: CSASWTSGPLGTQYF
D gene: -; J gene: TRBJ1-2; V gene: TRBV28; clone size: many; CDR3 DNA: TGTGCCAGCAGTTTCCGACAGAACTATGGCTACACCTTC; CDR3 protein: CASSFRQNYGYTF
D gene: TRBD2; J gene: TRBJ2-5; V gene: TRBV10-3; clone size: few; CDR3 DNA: TGTGCCATCAGTGAGCCGGGGAGGGAAGAGACCCAGTACTTC; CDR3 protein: CAISEPGREETQYF
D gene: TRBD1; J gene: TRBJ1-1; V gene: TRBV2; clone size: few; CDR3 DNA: TGTGCCAGCAATTCTGAGGGGGCTACTGAAGCTTTCTTT; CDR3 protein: CASNSEGATEAFF
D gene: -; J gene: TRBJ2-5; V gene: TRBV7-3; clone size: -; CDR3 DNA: TGTGCCAGCAGCCCTGGGGGGTGGGAGACCCAGTACTTC; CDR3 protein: CASSPGGWETQYF